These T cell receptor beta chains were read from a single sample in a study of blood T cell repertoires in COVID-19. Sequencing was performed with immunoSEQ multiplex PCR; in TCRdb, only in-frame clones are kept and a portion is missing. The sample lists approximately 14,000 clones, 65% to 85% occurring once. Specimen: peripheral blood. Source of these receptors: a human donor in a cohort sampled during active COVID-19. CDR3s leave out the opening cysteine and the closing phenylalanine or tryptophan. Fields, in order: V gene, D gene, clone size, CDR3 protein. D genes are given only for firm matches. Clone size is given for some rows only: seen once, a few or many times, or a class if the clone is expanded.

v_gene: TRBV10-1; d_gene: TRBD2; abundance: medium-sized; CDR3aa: ASSPVAGVSYEQY
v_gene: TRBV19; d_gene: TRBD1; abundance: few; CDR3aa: ASSVDGTGGDEQY
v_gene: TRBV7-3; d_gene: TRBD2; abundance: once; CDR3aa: ASSSGLAGVTGELF
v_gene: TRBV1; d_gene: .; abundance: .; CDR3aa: TSSLDPKADSSYEQY
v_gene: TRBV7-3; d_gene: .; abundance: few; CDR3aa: ASSLKGVGTDTQY
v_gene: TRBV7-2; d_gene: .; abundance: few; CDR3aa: ASSSTPGATSGNTIY
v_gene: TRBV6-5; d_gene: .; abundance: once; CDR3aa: ASRDRGFNEQY
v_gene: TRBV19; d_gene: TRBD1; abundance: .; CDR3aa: ASSRDRGSSPLH
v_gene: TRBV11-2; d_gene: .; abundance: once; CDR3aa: ASSLGQGDEQF
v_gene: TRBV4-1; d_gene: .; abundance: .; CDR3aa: ASSQLLALTNTGELF
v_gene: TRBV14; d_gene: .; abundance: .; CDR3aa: ASSQEPGLNTGELF
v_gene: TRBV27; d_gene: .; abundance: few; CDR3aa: ASSLGGAIYEQY
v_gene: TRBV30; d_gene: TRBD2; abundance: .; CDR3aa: AWSRGLAGGTSYEQY
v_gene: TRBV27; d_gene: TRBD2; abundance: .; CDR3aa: ASSLAGTNHLEQY
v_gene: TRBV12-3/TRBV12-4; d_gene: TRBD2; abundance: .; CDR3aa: AGTSGTDTQY
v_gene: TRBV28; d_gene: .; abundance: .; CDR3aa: ASSLPLASTDTQY
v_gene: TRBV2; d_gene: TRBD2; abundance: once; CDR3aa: ASTTSGRSEQF
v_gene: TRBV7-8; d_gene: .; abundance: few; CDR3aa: ASSLSPGEGETQY
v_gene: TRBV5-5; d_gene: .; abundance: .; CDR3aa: ASSPGLQFYNEQF
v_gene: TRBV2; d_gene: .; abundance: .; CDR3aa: ASSGETGYSYEQY
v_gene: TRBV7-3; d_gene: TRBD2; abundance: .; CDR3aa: ASSRGLAASTGELF
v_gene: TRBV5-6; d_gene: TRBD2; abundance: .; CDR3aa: ASSSGGGGEQY
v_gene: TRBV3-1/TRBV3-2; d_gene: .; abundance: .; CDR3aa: ASSQVSAAGELF
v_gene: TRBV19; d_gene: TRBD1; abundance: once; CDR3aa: ASLYRGRGGTEAF
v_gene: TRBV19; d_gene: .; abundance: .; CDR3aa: ASSVGTSTDTQY
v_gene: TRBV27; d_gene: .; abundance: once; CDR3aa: ASSPSGAYEQY
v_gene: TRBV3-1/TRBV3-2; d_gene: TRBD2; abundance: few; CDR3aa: ASSLSGREQF
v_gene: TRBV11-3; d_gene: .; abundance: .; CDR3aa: ASSVRVGNTEAF
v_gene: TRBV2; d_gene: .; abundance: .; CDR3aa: ASSGRGTPSNEQF
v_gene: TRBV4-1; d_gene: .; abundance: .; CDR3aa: ASSQDPAYNEQF
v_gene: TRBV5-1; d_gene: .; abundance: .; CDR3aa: ASSLPPYNEQF
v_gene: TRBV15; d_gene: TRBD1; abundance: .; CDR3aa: ATSNTDRVYEQY
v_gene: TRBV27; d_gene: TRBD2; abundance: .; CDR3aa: ASSQAGGSYNEQF
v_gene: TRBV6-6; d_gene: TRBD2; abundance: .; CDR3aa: ASSPSSGSSYNEQF
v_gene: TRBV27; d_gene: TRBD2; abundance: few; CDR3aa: ASSRILAGLTDTQY
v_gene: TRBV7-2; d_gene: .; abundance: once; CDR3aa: ASSSPADTQY
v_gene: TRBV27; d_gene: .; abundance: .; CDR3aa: ASSNRGFNQPQH
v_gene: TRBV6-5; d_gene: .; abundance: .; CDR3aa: ASSPTEYSNQPQH
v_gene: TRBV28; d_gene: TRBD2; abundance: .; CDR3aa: ASSTSGRTQY
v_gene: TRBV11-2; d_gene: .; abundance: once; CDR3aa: ASSFPGKDTEAF
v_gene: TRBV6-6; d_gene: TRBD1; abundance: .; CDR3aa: ASSYWSGTDRHTIY
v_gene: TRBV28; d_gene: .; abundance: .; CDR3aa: ASSQQGPEAF
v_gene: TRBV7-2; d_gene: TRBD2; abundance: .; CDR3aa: ASTILAGGTDTQY